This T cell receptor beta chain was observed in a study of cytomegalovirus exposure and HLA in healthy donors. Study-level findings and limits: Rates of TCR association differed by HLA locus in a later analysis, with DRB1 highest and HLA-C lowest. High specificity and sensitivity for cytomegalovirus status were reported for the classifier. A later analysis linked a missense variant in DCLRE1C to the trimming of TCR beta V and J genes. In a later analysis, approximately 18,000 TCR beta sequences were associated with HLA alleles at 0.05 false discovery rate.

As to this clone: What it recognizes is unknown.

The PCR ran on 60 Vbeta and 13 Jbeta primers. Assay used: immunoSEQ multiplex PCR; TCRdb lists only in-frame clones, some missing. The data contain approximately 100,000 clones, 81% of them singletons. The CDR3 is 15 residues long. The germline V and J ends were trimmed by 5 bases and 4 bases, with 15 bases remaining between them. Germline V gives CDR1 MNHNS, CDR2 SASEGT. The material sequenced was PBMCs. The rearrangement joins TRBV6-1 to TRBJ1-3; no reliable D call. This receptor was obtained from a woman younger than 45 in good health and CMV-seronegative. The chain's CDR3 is CASSSGEGPGNTIYF. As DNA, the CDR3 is TGTGCCAGCAGTAGCGGGGAAGGGCCGGGAAACACCATATATTTT.